The source of this TCR beta chain is a study of T cell changes during pregnancy in multiple sclerosis. This clone was found once. This CDR3 has 18 residues. CDR1 is SQVTM and CDR2 is ANQGSEA in the germline V gene. Trimming cost V 0 bases and J 3 bases; bases outside gene matches: 15. The data were produced by immunoSEQ multiplex PCR, yet TCRdb's version contains in-frame clones alone and is incomplete. The sample consists of about 43,000 clones, approximately 88% of them appearing once. The sequence was obtained from a female donor in good health, enrolled as a control in a pregnancy study. The J gene is TRBJ1-2, the V gene TRBV29-1; 8 nucleotides match TRBD1. Sequencing was performed on peripheral blood, taken in the first trimester of pregnancy. CDR3 DNA: TGCAGCGTTGAAGAACAAAGGGCAGGGGGCGGGTATGACTATGGCTACACCTTC. Translation: CSVEEQRAGGGYDYGYTF.